Listed below are T cell receptor beta chains from one sample, sequenced in a study of T cell responses to AZD1222 COVID-19 vaccine. Some clones are missing from TCRdb's copy, which holds only in-frame ones; the method was immunoSEQ multiplex PCR. The sample contains about 42,000 clones, 65% to 85% of which appear only once. The input for sequencing was peripheral blood, taken 28 days after the second AZD1222 dose. These receptors were obtained from an adult who received the AZD1222 COVID-19 vaccine. Both conserved end residues are part of each CDR3. The D gene is left open where the match is weak. Expanded clones get a size class; other rows say once, few or many, or leave the size out.

cdr3_aa cdr3_nt d_call j_call clone_size v_call
CASSQGAGGLNTGELFF TGTGCCAGCAGCCAAGGAGCGGGGGGATTGAACACCGGGGAGCTGTTTTTT TRBD2 TRBJ2-2 . TRBV4-2
CASTRVGEGNGYTF TGCGCCAGCACCCGCGTGGGGGAGGGAAATGGCTACACCTTC . TRBJ1-2 . TRBV5-1
CASSLESGYEQYF TGTGCCAGCAGCTTAGAATCGGGCTACGAGCAGTACTTC . TRBJ2-7 . TRBV7-9
CSVGSQSSYEQYF TGCAGCGTCGGTTCCCAAAGCTCCTACGAGCAGTACTTC . TRBJ2-7 . TRBV29-1
CASSKIGGPEAFF TGTGCCAGTAGTAAGATTGGGGGACCTGAAGCTTTCTTT . TRBJ1-1 . TRBV19
CASSLSGITRSYEQYF TGTGCCAGCAGCTTAAGCGGTATCACGCGATCCTACGAGCAGTACTTC . TRBJ2-7 . TRBV7-2
CASARQGGGPSSGNTIYF TGTGCCAGTGCCCGGCAGGGGGGCGGCCCAAGCTCTGGAAACACCATATATTTT TRBD1 TRBJ1-3 . TRBV19
CASSRTSPQRGRGGTDTQYF TGTGCCAGTAGTAGAACCTCGCCTCAGCGGGGTCGCGGTGGGACAGATACGCAGTATTTT TRBD2 TRBJ2-3 . TRBV19
CASSLAGGAQETQYF TGTGCCAGCAGTCTAGCGGGGGGGGCCCAAGAGACCCAGTACTTC TRBD2 TRBJ2-5 . TRBV5-4
CASSEIWASGGYNEQFF TGCGCCAGCAGTGAGATATGGGCTAGCGGGGGATACAATGAGCAGTTCTTC TRBD2 TRBJ2-1 . TRBV10-2
CASSRTGAGANVLTF TGTGCCAGCAGTCGGACAGGGGCTGGGGCCAACGTCCTGACTTTC TRBD1 TRBJ2-6 . TRBV7-9
CASIRQGPYNEQFF TGTGCCAGCATAAGACAGGGCCCCTACAATGAGCAGTTCTTC TRBD1 TRBJ2-1 . TRBV5-4
CSASQETQYF TGCAGTGCTAGTCAGGAGACCCAGTACTTC . TRBJ2-5 . TRBV20-1
CASSLEVRQVDGYTF TGTGCCAGCAGCTTGGAAGTAAGACAGGTAGATGGCTACACCTTC . TRBJ1-2 . TRBV5-4
CASSKGTGYGYTF TGTGCCAGCAGTAAGGGGACGGGCTATGGCTACACCTTC . TRBJ1-2 . TRBV6-5
CASRGSTGNQPQHF TGTGCCAGCAGGGGATCTACCGGCAATCAGCCCCAGCATTTT . TRBJ1-5 few TRBV19
CASSLNSLVGRSTDTQYF TGTGCCAGCAGCTTAAATTCTTTGGTAGGGCGTAGCACAGATACGCAGTATTTT . TRBJ2-3 . TRBV7-3
CSVKRDSYEQYF TGCAGCGTCAAAAGGGACAGCTACGAGCAGTACTTC TRBD1 TRBJ2-7 . TRBV29-1
CASSLRGGVYNEQFF TGTGCCAGCAGCCTCAGGGGGGGGGTTTACAATGAGCAGTTCTTC . TRBJ2-1 . TRBV6-5
CASGQTSGGGPRETQYF TGTGCCAGCGGCCAGACTAGCGGGGGGGGTCCCAGAGAGACCCAGTACTTC TRBD2 TRBJ2-5 medium-sized TRBV2
CASSQDGVHHF TGTGCCAGCAGCCAAGATGGGGTTCACCATTTT . TRBJ1-5 . TRBV3-1/TRBV3-2
CASSPGTSGEKLFF TGTGCCAGCTCTCCCGGGACCAGCGGGGAAAAACTGTTTTTT . TRBJ1-4 . TRBV18
CASSTGTGPPIGYGYTF TGTGCCAGCAGCACCGGGACAGGACCCCCTATCGGCTATGGCTACACCTTC TRBD1 TRBJ1-2 . TRBV9
CASSGTSGSDTQYF TGTGCCAGCAGTGGGACTAGCGGGTCTGATACGCAGTATTTT TRBD2 TRBJ2-3 . TRBV2
CASSQAGGAHNSPLHF TGTGCCAGCAGCCAGGCCGGGGGCGCCCATAATTCACCCCTCCACTTT . TRBJ1-6 few TRBV7-6
CASSVVGQARAGELFF TGTGCCAGCAGCGTAGTGGGACAGGCGAGGGCCGGGGAGCTGTTTTTT TRBD1 TRBJ2-2 . TRBV9
CASSIGGNQETQYF TGTGCCAGTAGTATAGGCGGGAACCAAGAGACCCAGTACTTC . TRBJ2-5 . TRBV19
CAIKTSGGAAETQYF TGTGCCATCAAAACTAGCGGGGGGGCCGCAGAGACCCAGTACTTC TRBD2 TRBJ2-5 few TRBV10-3
CASSLAITGGSQETQYF TGTGCCAGCAGCTTGGCCATCACGGGGGGGTCCCAAGAGACCCAGTACTTC TRBD2 TRBJ2-5 . TRBV5-5
CASSQDPKVAEQFF TGTGCCAGCAGCCAAGATCCAAAGGTGGCTGAGCAGTTCTTC . TRBJ2-1 . TRBV3-1/TRBV3-2
CSAEPGHNTGELFF TGCAGCGCCGAACCGGGACACAACACCGGGGAGCTGTTTTTT . TRBJ2-2 . TRBV29-1
CASRQGATFF TGTGCCAGCCGACAGGGGGCAACTTTCTTT TRBD1 TRBJ1-1 . TRBV28
CASSLVGGTTDTQYF TGCGCCAGCAGCTTGGTTGGGGGGACCACAGATACGCAGTATTTT . TRBJ2-3 . TRBV5-1
CASSYSVTSGGISQETQYF TGTGCCAGCAGTTACTCAGTGACTAGCGGGGGGATAAGCCAAGAGACCCAGTACTTC TRBD2 TRBJ2-5 . TRBV6-2/TRBV6-3
CASSLGWRSGHGYTF TGTGCCAGCAGCTTGGGGTGGCGATCTGGACATGGCTACACCTTC . TRBJ1-2 . TRBV5-8
CASSSTVSEQYF TGTGCCAGCAGCTCGACGGTGAGTGAGCAGTACTTC . TRBJ2-7 . TRBV7-6
CASSLMGQRQETQYF TGTGCCAGCAGCCTAATGGGACAGCGACAAGAGACCCAGTACTTC TRBD1 TRBJ2-5 . TRBV5-6
CASSFGQGLGGYTF TGTGCCAGCAGTTTTGGACAGGGACTTGGAGGCTACACCTTC TRBD1 TRBJ1-2 . TRBV27
CASSEGWRRGENNEQFF TGTGCCAGCAGTGAAGGTTGGAGGCGGGGGGAGAACAATGAGCAGTTCTTC TRBD2 TRBJ2-1 . TRBV2
CASSVGQGVAGNTIYF TGTGCCAGCAGCGTCGGACAGGGGGTAGCCGGAAACACCATATATTTT TRBD1 TRBJ1-3 once TRBV9
CASSQRAGGHEQYF TGTGCCAGCAGCCAGCGGGCCGGGGGTCACGAGCAGTACTTC . TRBJ2-7 . TRBV14
CASSMLGQGAYSPLHF TGCGCCAGCAGCATGCTGGGACAGGGGGCTTATTCACCCCTCCACTTT TRBD1 TRBJ1-6 . TRBV5-1
CASSWIVFGNTGELFF TGTGCCAGCAGTTGGATAGTTTTTGGGAACACCGGGGAGCTGTTTTTT . TRBJ2-2 once TRBV27
CASSPTGGRSYGYTF TGTGCCAGCAGCCCAACAGGGGGCCGGAGCTATGGCTACACCTTC TRBD1 TRBJ1-2 . TRBV5-4
CASSPPDGVNTEAFF TGTGCCAGTAGTCCCCCGGACGGCGTAAACACTGAAGCTTTCTTT . TRBJ1-1 few TRBV19
CEAGEGDTQYF TGCGAAGCGGGGGAGGGAGATACGCAGTATTTT TRBD2 TRBJ2-3 . TRBV29-1
CASSDRASTDTQYF TGTGCCAGCAGTGACAGGGCCTCCACAGATACGCAGTATTTT TRBD1 TRBJ2-3 . TRBV9
CSGGERAGYGYTF TGCAGCGGAGGCGAACGGGCAGGCTATGGCTACACCTTC . TRBJ1-2 . TRBV29-1
CASSRGAPGGSPLHF TGTGCCAGCAGTCGCGGCGCCCCCGGGGGTTCACCCCTCCACTTT . TRBJ1-6 . TRBV6-5
CASTNTGELFF TGTGCCAGCACCAACACCGGGGAGCTGTTTTTT . TRBJ2-2 . TRBV25-1
CASRDRGTTGELFF TGTGCCAGTCGGGACAGGGGGACCACCGGGGAGCTGTTTTTT TRBD1 TRBJ2-2 . TRBV19
CATSRDLGGGADTQYF TGTGCCACCAGCAGAGATCTCGGCGGGGGCGCAGATACGCAGTATTTT . TRBJ2-3 few TRBV15
CASSQQGMNTEAFF TGTGCCAGCAGCCAACAGGGGATGAACACTGAAGCTTTCTTT TRBD1 TRBJ1-1 few TRBV9
CASSLGGGYGQYF TGTGCCAGCAGTTTAGGTGGAGGTTATGGGCAGTACTTC . TRBJ2-7 . TRBV27
CASSAFPGDHYEQYF TGTGCCAGCAGCGCTTTCCCGGGGGACCACTACGAGCAGTACTTC . TRBJ2-7 . TRBV9
CASSAFGNYGYTF TGCGCCAGCAGTGCGTTCGGTAACTATGGCTACACCTTC . TRBJ1-2 few TRBV10-2
CASSPPTANGGYTF TGTGCCAGCTCACCACCAACAGCCAACGGCGGCTACACCTTC . TRBJ1-2 once TRBV18
CASGGAGGPKGGELFF TGTGCCAGCGGGGGAGCGGGGGGCCCAAAGGGCGGGGAGCTGTTTTTT TRBD2 TRBJ2-2 . TRBV2